The TCR beta chain under discussion was sequenced for a study of post-analysis software for immune sequencing data. Study information: As for disease course, relapsing-remitting, secondary progressive and progressive-relapsing multiple sclerosis were all included. Study observations and caveats: Five TRBV segments were more frequent in patients than controls; TRBV5-6, TRBV5-1 and TRBV20-1 belonged to this group. The normalized Chao1 diversity of multiple sclerosis patients was significantly lower than that of controls. Analysis by F measure revealed that same-batch samples clustered strongly together.

Carried by the TCR beta cDNA libraries were unique molecular identifiers. TCRdb called the PCR reads again in MiXCR, with one record for every CDR3 protein. The sample contains 380,000 or so distinct CDR3 sequences, roughly 35% of which appear only once. Notes on this clonotype: Its antigen is undetermined.

Germline-derived CDR1 and CDR2 are MNHEY and SVGAGI. CDR3 size: 13 residues. Trimming at V came to 7 bases and at J to 1 base, leaving 1 base not matched to a gene. The chain carries TRBV6-5 and TRBJ2-7; TRBD2 matches 10 bases. The sample consisted of blood. This receptor was taken from a girl aged 10 to 17 with multiple sclerosis. In DNA form, the CDR3 reads TGTGCCAGCAATAGCGGGGGGTCCTACGAGCAGTACTTC. The encoded protein is CASNSGGSYEQYF.